These T cell receptor beta chains were read from a single sample in a study of cytomegalovirus exposure and HLA in healthy donors. Produced via immunoSEQ multiplex PCR; TCRdb's table is partial and in-frame only. The sample contains 220,000 or so clones, around 80% of which appear only once. Input material: PBMCs. The receptors were sampled from a man over 45 in good health and CMV-seronegative. The CDR3 runs from the conserved cysteine through the conserved F or W. The D gene is left open where the match is weak. Size is omitted from some rows. Given values are once, few, many or a class for expanded clones.

>TRBV29-1|TRBJ1-2|-|TRBD1
CSVEPTGTLYGYTF
TGCAGCGTTGAACCGACAGGGACCCTCTATGGCTACACCTTC
>TRBV28|TRBJ2-7|-|-
CASSFGFYEQYF
TGTGCCAGCAGTTTCGGTTTCTACGAGCAGTACTTC
>TRBV4-2|TRBJ2-6|once|-
CASSQRQSRSGANVLTF
TGTGCCAGCAGCCAGAGACAGAGCCGCTCTGGGGCCAACGTCCTGACTTTC
>TRBV9|TRBJ2-1|-|TRBD2
CASSVGLAQNYNEQFF
TGTGCCAGCAGCGTAGGACTAGCACAGAACTACAATGAGCAGTTCTTC
>TRBV9|TRBJ2-7|-|-
CASSEGSGYEQYF
TGTGCCAGCAGCGAGGGGTCAGGCTACGAGCAGTACTTC
>TRBV6-1|TRBJ1-4|-|-
CASSLSTGLGEKLFF
TGTGCCAGCAGCCTCTCCACAGGGTTGGGGGAAAAACTGTTTTTT
>TRBV7-8|TRBJ2-7|-|TRBD2
CASSLAPSGIYEQYF
TGTGCCAGCAGCTTAGCGCCCAGCGGGATCTACGAGCAGTACTTC
>TRBV30|TRBJ1-1|-|-
CAWRRLRESVTEAFF
TGTGCCTGGAGAAGGCTCAGGGAATCGGTCACTGAAGCTTTCTTT
>TRBV6-4|TRBJ2-1|-|TRBD2
CASSETSGGSEQFF
TGTGCCAGCAGTGAGACTAGCGGGGGCTCTGAGCAGTTCTTC
>TRBV9|TRBJ2-3|-|TRBD1
CASSVGDRGLPDTQYF
TGTGCCAGCAGCGTAGGGGACAGGGGGTTACCAGATACGCAGTATTTT
>TRBV12-5|TRBJ1-5|-|TRBD1
CASCPEGAVSNQPQHF
TGTGCTAGTTGCCCCGAGGGGGCCGTGAGCAATCAGCCCCAGCATTTT
>TRBV6-5|TRBJ1-1|once|TRBD1
CASSYDRGPSTEAFF
TGTGCCAGCAGTTACGACAGGGGGCCCAGCACTGAAGCTTTCTTT
>TRBV4-1|TRBJ1-5|-|TRBD1
CASSQLWTGGWNQPQHF
TGCGCCAGCAGCCAGTTGTGGACAGGGGGCTGGAATCAGCCCCAGCATTTT
>TRBV6-5|TRBJ2-5|-|-
CASRRSRRETQYF
TGTGCCAGCAGGCGATCTAGAAGGGAGACCCAGTACTTC
>TRBV6-5|TRBJ2-1|-|TRBD2
CASRPSGSYNEQFF
TGTGCCAGCAGACCTAGCGGGAGTTACAATGAGCAGTTCTTC
>TRBV29-1|TRBJ2-3|once|-
CSVVSDRTDTQYF
TGCAGCGTTGTTAGCGATCGCACAGATACGCAGTATTTT
>TRBV19|TRBJ1-5|-|-
CASSFRNPAAWLQPQHF
TGTGCCAGTAGTTTCCGTAATCCGGCGGCCTGGCTTCAGCCCCAGCATTTT
>TRBV27|TRBJ1-5|few|-
CATHPVQGKVQPQHF
TGTGCCACCCATCCGGTGCAGGGGAAGGTTCAGCCCCAGCATTTT
>TRBV5-4|TRBJ2-2|few|TRBD2
CASSLVMLAGNTGELFF
TGTGCCAGCAGCTTGGTAATGCTAGCGGGTAACACCGGGGAGCTGTTTTTT
>TRBV4-1|TRBJ2-3|-|TRBD2
CASSFRTSAGTDTQYF
TGCGCCAGCAGCTTCCGGACTAGCGCTGGCACAGATACGCAGTATTTT
>TRBV6-4|TRBJ2-2|-|-
CASRHLAGGDTGELFF
TGTGCCAGCAGACACCTAGCAGGAGGTGACACCGGGGAGCTGTTTTTT
>TRBV29-1|TRBJ2-1|-|TRBD1
CSGRDRADNEQFF
TGCAGCGGCCGGGACAGGGCCGACAATGAGCAGTTCTTC
>TRBV7-6|TRBJ2-5|-|-
CASSLRSPGYQETQYF
TGTGCCAGCAGCTTAAGGAGTCCGGGTTACCAAGAGACCCAGTACTTC
>TRBV11-2|TRBJ1-2|-|TRBD1
CASSRPGTGFYGYTF
TGTGCCAGCAGCCGTCCCGGGACAGGGTTTTATGGCTACACCTTC
>TRBV28|TRBJ2-1|-|TRBD1
CASSPTGGDFNEQFF
TGTGCCAGCAGCCCCACAGGGGGCGATTTCAATGAGCAGTTCTTC
>TRBV5-1|TRBJ2-2|-|TRBD1
CASSLGAGGDTGELFF
TGCGCCAGCAGCTTGGGGGCAGGGGGCGACACCGGGGAGCTGTTTTTT
>TRBV5-1|TRBJ2-7|few|-
CASSLDIGSSYEQYF
TGCGCCAGCAGCTTGGACATCGGGAGCTCCTACGAGCAGTACTTC
>TRBV5-1|TRBJ2-7|few|TRBD2
CASSRDRQGLAGAHEQYF
TGCGCCAGCAGCCGGGACAGGCAAGGACTAGCGGGAGCCCACGAGCAGTACTTC
>TRBV4-2|TRBJ1-4|-|-
CASSQKESTNEKLFF
TGTGCCAGCAGCCAAAAGGAGTCAACTAATGAAAAACTGTTTTTT
>TRBV19|TRBJ1-1|-|-
CASSQRQSEAFF
TGTGCCAGTAGTCAGAGGCAGTCTGAAGCTTTCTTT
>TRBV7-6|TRBJ2-2|-|-
CASSELSGELFF
TGTGCCAGCAGCGAACTAAGCGGGGAGCTGTTTTTT
>TRBV28|TRBJ2-1|-|-
CASSARGEQFF
TGTGCCAGCAGTGCCAGGGGTGAGCAGTTCTTC
>TRBV30|TRBJ2-6|-|TRBD1
CAWSGISGTGRSGANVLTF
TGTGCCTGGAGTGGTATTTCCGGGACAGGGAGGTCTGGGGCCAACGTCCTGACTTTC
>TRBV14|TRBJ2-1|-|-
CASSRGQNNEQFF
TGTGCCAGCAGCCGGGGCCAGAACAATGAGCAGTTCTTC
>TRBV9|TRBJ2-1|-|TRBD2
CASSARGRLEQFF
TGTGCCAGCAGCGCCCGCGGGAGACTAGAGCAGTTCTTC
>TRBV28|TRBJ2-3|once|-
CGCRSRLVLDTQYF
TGTGGGTGCCGGTCCCGACTAGTTTTAGATACGCAGTATTTT